This entry lists 6 T cell receptor beta chains sequenced from one sample in a study of regulatory T cells in long-lasting Graves disease. For TCR beta, libraries came from iRepertoire HTBI primers and Arm-PCR of CDR3 regions. TCRdb reprocessed the multiplex PCR reads with MiXCR, giving one entry per CDR3 protein. The data show more than 350,000 distinct CDR3 sequences, about 21% seen once. The time point is: persistent/refractory GD, antithyroid drugs over 5 years with positive TRAb. Generation of the TCR library employed RNA extracted from PBMCs. Sample: peripheral blood mononuclear cells (PBMCs), taken when the disease was refractory, from a patient treated with antithyroid drugs. The receptors originated from a female donor with Graves disease.

The sample holds many counts of this clonotype. This sequence joins TRBV2 and TRBJ2-5; D not certain. Trimming cost V 6 bases and J 0 bases, with 11 bases left between them. CDR3 length: 14 residues. The V gene's germline CDR1 is SNHLY and CDR2 FYNNEI. The CDR3 reads CASRADEYQETQYF. In DNA form, the CDR3 reads TGTGCCAGCAGAGCAGACGAATACCAAGAGACCCAGTACTTC.

This clonotype was detected a few times. This chain links TRBV7-2 with TRBJ2-5; D may be TRBD1 (5 bases). The germline V and J ends were trimmed by 1 base and 7 bases, with 13 bases remaining between them. This CDR3 has 14 residues. Per germline, CDR1 SGHTA and CDR2 FQGNSA. CDR3 protein: CASSLGQPLGTQYF. The CDR3 DNA sequence: TGTGCCAGCAGCTTAGGACAGCCTTTGGGGACCCAGTACTTC.

This clonotype has ten or more counts. This rearrangement joins TRBV2 to TRBJ2-7; 7 nucleotides line up with TRBD2. CDR1 SNHLY and CDR2 FYNNEI come from the germline V gene. This CDR3 comprises 15 residues. The V and J ends lost 4 bases and 5 bases, in that order; junction bases with no gene match: 11. CDR3 sequence: CASSVLSAGSDEQYF. The CDR3 nucleotides are TGTGCCAGCAGTGTCCTGTCAGCGGGAAGCGACGAGCAGTACTTC.

This clonotype was found many times. The gene calls are TRBV28 and TRBJ1-3, with TRBD1 matching over 9 bases. V shed 5 bases and J 1 base; nucleotides not matched to a gene: 3. The CDR3 runs to 15 residues. Per germline, CDR1 MDHEN and CDR2 SYDVKM. For the CDR3, the DNA is TGTGCCAGCAGTCCGGGGACAGGGTCTGGAAACACCATATATTTT. It codes for CASSPGTGSGNTIYF. The variable domain in full, completed from reference TRBV28 and TRBJ1-3, reads DVKVTQSSRYLVKRTGEKVFLECVQDMDHENMFWYRQDPGLGLRLIYFSYDVKMKEKGDIPEGYSVSREKKERFSLILESASTNQTSMYLCASSPGTGSGNTIYFGEGSWLTVV.

The table lists this clonotype with many counts. The rearrangement links TRBV11-2 to TRBJ1-1, with 9 bases fitting TRBD1. The CDR3 loop spans 19 amino acids. V was pared by 2 bases and J by 4 bases, with 17 bases of the junction left unmatched. The germline CDR1 and CDR2 sequences are SGHAT and FQNNGV. Written as DNA, the CDR3 is TGTGCCAGCAGCTTATGGGTTCGAACGGACAGGGGATCGAGCACTGAAGCTTTCTTT. Amino acid sequence: CASSLWVRTDRGSSTEAFF.

This clonotype has more than one count but fewer than ten. The V and J genes are TRBV28 and TRBJ2-2; 8 bases are shared with TRBD1. The length of the CDR3 is 15 residues. The junction had 2 bases not matched to a gene; V was cut back by 4 bases and J by 1 base. In germline, CDR1 is MDHEN, CDR2 SYDVKM. The CDR3 here is CASSSGQENTGELFF. In nucleotides, the CDR3 is TGTGCCAGCAGTTCGGGACAGGAGAACACCGGGGAGCTGTTTTTT.